This T cell receptor (beta chain) was sequenced in a study of T cells in localized non-small cell lung cancer. Study-level findings and limits: Compared with tumor, uninvolved adjacent lung displayed greater T cell clonality, ranking highest overall. There were a median about 53 of the top 100 tumor clones appearing in adjacent lung.

This CDR3 has 14 residues. With 6 bases clipped from V and 2 bases from J, the junction kept 7 bases outside the gene matches. Looked up from germline, CDR1 is WNHNN and CDR2 is SYGVQD (reference sequence). This clone has a handful of counts. Its specificity is not known. The protocol was immunoSEQ multiplex PCR, while the TCRdb copy is restricted to in-frame clones and leaves out a portion. Found here are tens of thousands of clones, almost 85% of them singletons; the top ten hold about 2.7%. The sample in question was peripheral blood, obtained before any cancer treatment. This receptor was taken from a man aged 35-69 years with stage I lung adenocarcinoma. This chain uses TRBV10-1 with TRBJ2-7; 7 bases are shared with TRBD1. CDR3 DNA: TGCGCCAGCAGGTACAGGGGACCCCCCTACGAGCAGTACTTC. Translating gives CASRYRGPPYEQYF.